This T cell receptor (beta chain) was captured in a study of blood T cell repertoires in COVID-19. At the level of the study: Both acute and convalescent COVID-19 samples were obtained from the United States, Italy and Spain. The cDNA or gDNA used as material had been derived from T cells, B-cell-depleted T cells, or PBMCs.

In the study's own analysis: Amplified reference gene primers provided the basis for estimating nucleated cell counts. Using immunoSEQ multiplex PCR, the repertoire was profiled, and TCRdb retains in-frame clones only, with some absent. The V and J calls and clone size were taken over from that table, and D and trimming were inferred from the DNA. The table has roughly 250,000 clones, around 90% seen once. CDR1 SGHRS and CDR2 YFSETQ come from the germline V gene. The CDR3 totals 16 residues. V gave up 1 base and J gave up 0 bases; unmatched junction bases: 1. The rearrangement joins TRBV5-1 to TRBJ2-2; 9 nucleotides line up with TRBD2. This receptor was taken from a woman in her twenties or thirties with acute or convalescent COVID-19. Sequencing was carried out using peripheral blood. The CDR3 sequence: CASSLLAGANTGELFF. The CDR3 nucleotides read TGCGCCAGCAGCTTGTTAGCGGGAGCGAACACCGGGGAGCTGTTTTTT.